These 20 T cell receptor beta chains were sequenced from one sample in a study of human T cells and chemical hapten exposure. TCRdb ran MiXCR on the RACE reads and lists one entry per CDR3 protein. This sample carries about 81,000 distinct CDR3 sequences, 7.5% to 9.5% of them seen once, and the ten largest clones take less than 2%. Sample time point: patch test 1, 2 weeks after DPC sensitization. Treatment: therapeutic diphenylcyclopropenone sensitization with weekly scalp DPC. This sample comprised whole blood, obtained in connection with sensitization to the hapten diphenylcyclopropenone (DPC). The receptors shown here come from a woman aged 25 to 39 with alopecia areata. Some clones in this sample may be carry-over from other donors' samples.

V usage is TRBV6-5 and J usage is TRBJ1-2; D unclear. The CDR3 has 14 residues. V shed 3 bases and J shed 3 bases, with 11 bases lying between them. The V gene's germline CDR1 is MNHEY and CDR2 SVGAGI. CDR3 sequence reads: CASSYDRLDYGYTF. The CDR3 coding sequence is TGTGCCAGCAGTTATGACCGACTCGACTATGGCTACACCTTC.

This clonotype was recorded many times. CDR3 sequence reads: CASSLYRDRPTDTQYF. CDR3 nucleotide sequence: TGTGCCAGCAGTTTATACCGGGACAGGCCCACAGATACGCAGTATTTT. The chain has TRBV27 and TRBJ2-3; TRBD1 matches 8 bases. V gave up 1 base and J gave up 2 bases; unmatched junction bases: 5. Looked up from germline, CDR1 is MNHEY and CDR2 is SMNVEV (reference sequence). This CDR3 comprises 16 residues.

This clonotype was picked up many times. The chain joins TRBV6-5 to TRBJ2-7, with a possible D match to TRBD2 (6 bases). Germline V gives CDR1 MNHEY, CDR2 SVGAGI. V lost 8 bases and J lost 3, with 8 bases in between. The CDR3 is 11 amino acids. The CDR3: CASRRDYEQYF. CDR3 nucleotides: TGTGCCAGCCGGAGGGACTACGAGCAGTACTTC.

With regard to this clonotype: The junction departs from germline at one end; a sequencing error may be responsible. The J gene is TRBJ1-2, the V gene TRBV14; no reliable D call. CDR3 size: 13 residues. Germline V gene sequence: CDR1 SGHDN, CDR2 FVKESK. DNA for the CDR3: TGTGCCATCAGCCAAATCGGGAATGATGGCTACACCTTC. Translation: CAISQIGNDGYTF.

There are a few counts of this clonotype. The V call is TRBV18, the J call TRBJ2-6; TRBD1 aligns across 7 bases. With 5 bases clipped from V and 4 bases from J, the junction kept 11 bases outside the gene matches. CDR1 KGHSH and CDR2 LQKENI come from the germline V gene. This CDR3 is built from 17 residues. The CDR3 region is CASSYAIGGTGANVLTF. CDR3 DNA: TGTGCCAGCTCATACGCAATAGGGGGCACAGGGGCCAACGTCCTGACTTTC.

This clonotype was counted a few times. V usage is TRBV7-9 and J usage is TRBJ1-1; D gene ambiguous. V lost 0 bases and J lost 5, with 16 bases in between. The CDR3 runs 16 residues. Germline CDR1 and CDR2: SEHNR and FQNEAQ (reference sequence). CDR3 sequence (DNA): TGTGCCAGCAGCTTAGCGAAAGAGGGCGGGTGGACTGAAGCTTTCTTT. It translates to CASSLAKEGGWTEAFF.

In its sample, this clonotype was seen many times. This rearrangement joins TRBV30 to TRBJ2-3; D is perhaps TRBD2 (6 bases). CDR1 and CDR2 (germline): GTSNPN, SVGIG (reference sequence). The CDR3 runs to 14 residues. V was pared by 2 bases and J by 2 bases, with 11 bases between. CDR3 sequence (DNA): TGTGCCTGGAGTAGTTGGGGACTCACAGATACGCAGTATTTT. Protein sequence: CAWSSWGLTDTQYF.

This clonotype has at least ten counts. The chain links TRBV29-1 to TRBJ2-7; 7 nucleotides line up with TRBD1. The CDR3 covers 13 residues. Germline V gene lookup returns CDR1 SQVTM and CDR2 ANQGSEA. V lost 7 bases, J lost 5 bases, and 11 bases stayed unmatched. The CDR3 loop is CSGKGGQGDEQYF. The CDR3 DNA reads TGCAGCGGTAAAGGGGGCCAAGGGGACGAGCAGTACTTC.

This chain links TRBV2 with TRBJ2-1; D is unclear. Trimming removed 6 bases at V and 6 bases at J, with 18 bases between. Per germline, CDR1 SNHLY and CDR2 FYNNEI. This CDR3 is 15 amino acids long. CDR3 sequence reads: CASRKEPSPSNEQFF. The CDR3 DNA reads as TGTGCCAGCAGGAAGGAGCCCTCGCCCTCCAATGAGCAGTTCTTC.

This clonotype has just a few counts. The V and J genes are TRBV20-1 and TRBJ2-7; D might be TRBD2 (5 bases). Germline V gene sequence: CDR1 DFQATT, CDR2 SNEGSKA (reference sequence). V was pared by 5 bases and J by 3 bases, with 17 bases between. This CDR3 region has 14 residues. CDR3 nucleotides: TGCAGTGCTGCCGCGCCGGGGTCGGTCTACGAGCAGTACTTC. This translates into CSAAAPGSVYEQYF.

This chain connects TRBV4-2 to TRBJ2-7, with 7 positions matching TRBD1. From germline, CDR1 is LGHNA and CDR2 YNFKEQ. Trimming took 0 bases from V and 4 from J; bases not matched to a gene: 9. There are 16 residues in the CDR3. In DNA form, the CDR3 reads TGTGCCAGCAGCCAAGATCAATTGAGGGACAGTTACGAGCAGTACTTC. It encodes CASSQDQLRDSYEQYF.

This clonotype appeared many times. The chain joins TRBV7-2 to TRBJ1-3; possible D gene TRBD1, 5 bases. The ends were cut back, 3 bases at V and 0 bases at J, with 9 bases in the middle. The CDR3 runs to 15 residues. Germline V lookup: CDR1 SGHTA, CDR2 FQGNSA. This CDR3 reads CASSFAGSSGNTIYF. CDR3 in DNA: TGTGCCAGCAGCTTCGCAGGGAGCTCTGGAAACACCATATATTTT.

The sample holds many counts of this clonotype. This sequence joins TRBV6-2 or TRBV6-3 and TRBJ2-1; D gene ambiguous. The germline V gene encodes CDR1 MNHEY and CDR2 SVGEGT. The CDR3 is 14 residues long. Trimming left V 4 bases short and J 0 bases short, with 7 bases between. CDR3 bases: TGTGCCAGCAGTTTGCCCGACTCCTACAATGAGCAGTTCTTC. It yields the protein CASSLPDSYNEQFF.

This clonotype was seen only a few times. This chain links TRBV10-3 with TRBJ2-3, with TRBD2 matching 7 bases. Germline-derived CDR1 and CDR2 are ENHRY and SYGVKD. Losses at the gene ends were 2 bases for V and 5 bases for J; bases not matched to a gene: 7. The CDR3 is 15 amino acids. This CDR3 reads CAISEGLDGKDTQYF. The DNA of the CDR3 is TGTGCCATCAGTGAGGGACTAGACGGGAAAGATACGCAGTATTTT.

This clonotype was seen ten or more times. The chain combines TRBV5-1 with TRBJ2-5; 8 nucleotides line up with TRBD1. Germline-derived CDR1 and CDR2 are SGHRS and YFSETQ. This CDR3 is built from 15 residues. V gave up 4 bases and J gave up 2 bases; unmatched junction bases: 7. Here the CDR3 reads CASSGNRGAQETQYF. The CDR3 DNA reads as TGCGCCAGCAGCGGGAACAGGGGGGCACAAGAGACCCAGTACTTC.

This clonotype was seen ten or more times. The chain joins TRBV20-1 to TRBJ1-1; D is possibly TRBD1 (5 bases). Germline CDR1 DFQATT, CDR2 SNEGSKA (reference sequence). Trimming pared 3 bases from V and 0 bases from J, leaving 8 bases between. The CDR3 covers 13 residues. The CDR3 protein is CSARTEMNTEAFF. The CDR3 DNA reads TGCAGTGCTAGGACAGAGATGAACACTGAAGCTTTCTTT.

Details on this clonotype: A clone one base away is much larger, so this may be a read error. The chain has TRBV12-3 or TRBV12-4 and TRBJ1-5, with D hard to call. V was trimmed by 6 bases and J by 9 bases, leaving 12 bases between them. The CDR3 extends over 12 amino acids. DNA for the CDR3: TGTGCCAGCAGCTCAAGATGGGCGCCCCAGCATTTT. Translated, it gives CASSSRWAPQHF.

This clonotype was observed a handful of times. This chain connects TRBV20-1 to TRBJ2-7; 9 bases are a match to TRBD2. V gave up 0 bases and J gave up 5 bases; unmatched junction bases: 20. The CDR3 is 19 residues long. The germline V gene has CDR1 DFQATT and CDR2 SNEGSKA (reference sequence). The CDR3 region is CSARDAVGLAQERGNEQYF. In nucleotides, the CDR3 is TGCAGTGCTAGAGACGCGGTGGGACTAGCCCAGGAAAGGGGTAACGAGCAGTACTTC.

This clonotype was counted between two and nine times. The CDR3 loop reads CASSGRDSTDTQYF. For the CDR3, the DNA is TGTGCCAGCAGCGGTCGGGACAGCACAGATACGCAGTATTTT. The rearrangement uses TRBV5-8 and TRBJ2-3, with D perhaps given as TRBD1 or TRBD2 (5 bases each). The V gene's germline CDR1 is SGHTS and CDR2 YDEGEE. Trimming left V 4 bases short and J 0 bases short, with 9 bases between. CDR3 length: 14 residues.

This clonotype was counted many times. This chain connects TRBV29-1 to TRBJ2-7; D is unclear. The ends were cut back, 3 bases at V and 3 bases at J, with 12 bases in the middle. The CDR3 totals 13 residues. Germline CDR1 and CDR2: SQVTM and ANQGSEA. CDR3 coding DNA: TGCAGCGTTGAGTTGGGCAGTGGCTACGAGCAGTACTTC. This encodes CSVELGSGYEQYF.